This T cell receptor beta chain was identified in a study of T cell repertoires in cytomegalovirus infection (dated by TCRdb to the late 2010s). Broadly, across the study: Donor HLA type was relevant to the analysis, because carriage of CMV infection together with the matching HLA type was indicated by public TCR beta signatures. Study-wide conclusions, independent of this receptor: Carriers of CMV infection plus the relevant HLA type were discriminated by the cumulative frequency of public TCR beta family members in the study cohort and in an independent roughly 400-donor cohort. The ex vivo response was dominated by HLA-C-restricted CMV-specific TCR beta clonotypes, which also provided the single most frequent clonotype in two of eight donors.

A single count supports this clonotype. Its target antigen remains unknown. The record has no base qualities; no much larger clone is one base away. Evidence from one read is weak. Sequencing relied on an Illumina HiSeq 1500. The public reads were reprocessed in TCRdb via fastp at Q25 and MiXCR, keeping in-frame beta chains. Every entry covers one CDR3 protein and lists the most common genes and DNA from its rows. Counted in this sample were fewer than 200,000 distinct CDR3 sequences; roughly a fifth of them appeared once. The ten largest make up roughly 2.9% of the sample. The germline V gene supplies CDR1 SGHRS and CDR2 YFSETQ. The CDR3 starts with the cysteine, ends with the phenylalanine, and has 15 residues. Only CDR3 DNA remains: 45 bases, in frame from the first base. V is pared back by 0 bases and J by 3 bases, with 13 bases lying between the germline termini.

The sequence derives from a human donor in good health (CMV status not recorded). Some clones in this sample may be carry-over from other donors' samples. Recombination linked TRBV5-1 to TRBJ2-7; confidence is insufficient to name the D gene. Source material: PBMCs. The DNA reads TGCGCCAGCAGCTTGGAGCCGAGTGGCAACTACGAGCAGTACTTC. Translation gives CASSLEPSGNYEQYF.